These T cell receptor beta chains were read from a single sample in a study of T-cell memory formation after mild COVID-19. TCRdb reprocessed the 5' RACE reads via MiXCR and lists one record per CDR3 protein. Among approximately 300,000 distinct CDR3 sequences, around 19% were seen once, and the ten largest hold under 25%. Sequenced sample: PBMCs or a T cell subset sorted from them (not recorded which). These receptors came from a young man who had mild COVID-19 (a few samples of this study predate the infection). Cell type and time point are not known. The conserved cysteine and the conserved F or W are not part of the CDR3 here. Fields, in order: CDR3 length, V gene, CDR3 protein.

13 TRBV11-2 ASSSSGEINEKLF
10 TRBV7-2 ATSTSYNEQF
11 TRBV20-1 SARSDRVTEAF
11 TRBV24-1 ATRWGDAGELF
14 TRBV11-2 ASSSLAGTINNEQF
11 TRBV4-1 ASRPQGTYEQY
12 TRBV7-2 ASSLGGTTDTQY
11 TRBV6-6 ASSYRDQETQY
12 TRBV20-1 SALGQNYNSPLH
8 TRBV20-1 RGWGTEAF
12 TRBV18 ASSPDPGGNEQF
10 TRBV18 ASSPDVVKQY
12 TRBV12-3/TRBV12-4 ASSLSEVNTEAF
12 TRBV4-3 ASSPRQNTGELF
15 TRBV28 ASSFGASGGLTGELF
14 TRBV6-5 ASSYMQGSSYNEQF
9 TRBV12-3/TRBV12-4 ASSLEGDFH
11 TRBV7-2 ASSPGYNQPQH
13 TRBV5-1 ASSLDRGVGNTIY
16 TRBV20-1 SASTTRGLGRPNTEAF
11 TRBV28 ASSWAAADEQF
13 TRBV5-1 ASSLSGDSYNEQF
16 TRBV7-9 ASSPTRLTPGQGETQY
12 TRBV20-1 SARRGSGNQPQH
10 TRBV2 ASSEQHRELF
12 TRBV7-2 ASRNDRAGKTQY
14 TRBV5-1 ASSLGQGVGNQPQH
13 TRBV9 ASSVGVGGSTEAF
13 TRBV20-1 SARVQGAPNQPQH
12 TRBV5-4 ASSPPDSTDTQY
14 TRBV6-5 ASSYGASGGAETQY
15 TRBV6-4 ASTPPGGDTNTGELF
13 TRBV12-3/TRBV12-4 ASTSRQGVTGELF
12 TRBV4-3 ASSQSKANYGYT